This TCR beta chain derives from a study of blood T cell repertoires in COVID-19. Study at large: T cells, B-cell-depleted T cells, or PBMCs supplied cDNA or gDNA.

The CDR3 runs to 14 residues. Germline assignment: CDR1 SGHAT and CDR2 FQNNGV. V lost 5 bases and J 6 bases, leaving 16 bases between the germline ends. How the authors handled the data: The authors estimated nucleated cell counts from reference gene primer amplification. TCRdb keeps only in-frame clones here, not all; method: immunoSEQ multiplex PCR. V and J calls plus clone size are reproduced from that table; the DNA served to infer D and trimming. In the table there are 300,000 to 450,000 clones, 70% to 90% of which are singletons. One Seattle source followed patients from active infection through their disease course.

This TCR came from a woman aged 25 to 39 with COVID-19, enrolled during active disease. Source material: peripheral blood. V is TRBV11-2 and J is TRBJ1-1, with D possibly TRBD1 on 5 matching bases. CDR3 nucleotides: TGTGCCAGCAGCCCCCCAGGGAGGAAGGCTGAAGCTTTCTTT. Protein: CASSPPGRKAEAFF.